This T cell receptor beta chain was found in a study of cytomegalovirus exposure and HLA in healthy donors. Per the germline V gene, CDR1 is SGHRS and CDR2 is YFSETQ. The ends were cut back, 4 bases at V and 8 bases at J, with 15 bases in the middle. The CDR3 is 14 amino acids. Notes on this clone: Its specificity is unknown.

Whole-study results and caveats: Across HLA loci, a later analysis found differing TCR association rates, with DRB1 most and HLA-C fewest. Earlier analysis yielded a pattern in which most TCR beta V segments were productive about 90% or about 30% of the time.

The PCR used 60 Vbeta and 13 Jbeta primers. The protocol was immunoSEQ multiplex PCR, while the TCRdb copy is restricted to in-frame clones and leaves out a portion. The table includes 160,000 or so clones, more than 70% detected once. Sequenced: PBMCs. The TCR was taken from a man aged 30-40 years in good health and CMV-seronegative. The genes are TRBV5-1 and TRBJ1-4; D perhaps matches TRBD1 (6 bases). The CDR3 DNA follows: TGCGCCAGCAGCCCCAGGACAGACAACGAAAAACTGTTTTTT. Residues: CASSPRTDNEKLFF.